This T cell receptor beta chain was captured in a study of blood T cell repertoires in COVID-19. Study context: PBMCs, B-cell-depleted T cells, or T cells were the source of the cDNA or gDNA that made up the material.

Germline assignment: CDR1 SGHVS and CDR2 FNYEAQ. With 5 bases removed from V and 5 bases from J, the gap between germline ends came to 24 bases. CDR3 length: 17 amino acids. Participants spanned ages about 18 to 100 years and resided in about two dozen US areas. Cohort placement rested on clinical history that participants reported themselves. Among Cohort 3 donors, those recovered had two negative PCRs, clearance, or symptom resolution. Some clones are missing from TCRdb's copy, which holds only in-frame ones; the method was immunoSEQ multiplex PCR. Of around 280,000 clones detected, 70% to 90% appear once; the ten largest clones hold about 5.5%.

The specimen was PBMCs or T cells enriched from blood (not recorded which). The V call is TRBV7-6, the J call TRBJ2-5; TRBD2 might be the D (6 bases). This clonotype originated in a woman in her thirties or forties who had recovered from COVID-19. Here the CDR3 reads CASSPALGRDAGETQYF. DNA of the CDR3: TGTGCCAGCAGCCCTGCCTTGGGGCGGGATGCCGGGGAGACCCAGTACTTC.